Below, 8 T cell receptor beta chains from the same sample are listed, as sequenced in a study of T cell responses to AZD1222 COVID-19 vaccine. The protocol was immunoSEQ multiplex PCR, while the TCRdb copy is restricted to in-frame clones and leaves out a portion. The sample includes approximately 110,000 clones, approximately 88% of them seen just once. The source was peripheral blood, collected on day 0 of AZD1222 vaccination. The receptors here all came from an adult in good health.

The chain combines TRBV11-2 with TRBJ2-1; TRBD2 matches 9 bases. Trimming at V came to 1 base and at J to 3 bases, leaving 4 bases not matched to a gene. The germline V gene has CDR1 SGHAT and CDR2 FQNNGV. This CDR3 region has 16 residues. CDR3 bases: TGTGCCAGCAGCTTAGGAGCGGGAGGTAGCTACAATGAGCAGTTCTTC. It encodes CASSLGAGGSYNEQFF.

The V and J genes are TRBV13 and TRBJ1-1; D unresolved. The V and J ends lost 5 bases and 7 bases respectively, with 14 bases between them. CDR3 length: 13 amino acids. Germline-derived CDR1 and CDR2 are PRHDT and FYEKMQ (reference sequence). CDR3 protein: CASSPTLRNEAFF. CDR3 nucleotides: TGTGCCAGCAGCCCCACGTTACGAAATGAAGCTTTCTTT.

The V and J genes are TRBV18 and TRBJ1-1; D unresolved. Germline-derived CDR1 and CDR2 are KGHSH and LQKENI. Trimming shortened V by 1 base and J by 6 bases, and 9 bases separated the two germline ends. The CDR3 runs 13 residues. The CDR3: CASSPLMDPEAFF. The DNA for the CDR3 is TGTGCCAGCTCACCACTTATGGACCCTGAAGCTTTCTTT.

The V call is TRBV19, the J call TRBJ1-1; D is possibly TRBD1 (5 bases). Trimming took off 5 bases at V and 3 bases at J, with 16 bases between the two ends. The CDR3 is 15 amino acids. Germline CDR1 reads LNHDA; CDR2 reads SQIVND (reference sequence). The CDR3 sequence: CASSLLPRDYTEAFF. The DNA of the CDR3 is TGTGCCAGTAGTCTACTCCCAAGGGACTACACTGAAGCTTTCTTT.

This sequence joins TRBV24-1 and TRBJ2-1, with 8 bases matching TRBD1. Trimming cost V 3 bases and J 5 bases; bases outside gene matches: 11. Germline V gene data show CDR1 as KGHDR and CDR2 as SFDVKD. This CDR3 has 17 amino acids. The CDR3 loop reads CATSDRPGTGEHNEQFF. Written as DNA, the CDR3 is TGTGCCACCAGTGATCGACCCGGGACAGGAGAACACAATGAGCAGTTCTTC.

The chain has TRBV5-1 and TRBJ2-1, with D unresolved. The germline V and J ends were trimmed by 0 bases and 9 bases, with 4 bases remaining between them. This CDR3 region has 11 residues. CDR1 and CDR2 (germline): SGHRS, YFSETQ. The CDR3 here is CASSLAFEQFF. The CDR3 DNA reads TGCGCCAGCAGCTTGGCGTTTGAGCAGTTCTTC.

V and J are TRBV5-1 and TRBJ1-4; D is unresolved. The germline V and J ends were trimmed by 0 bases and 6 bases, with 0 bases remaining between them. This CDR3 contains 11 residues. The germline CDR1 and CDR2 sequences are SGHRS and YFSETQ. The CDR3 bases are TGCGCCAGCAGCTTGGATGAAAAACTGTTTTTT. Translating gives CASSLDEKLFF.

The CDR3 loop is CASSQQQGVYF. The DNA for the CDR3 is TGTGCCAGCAGCCAACAGCAGGGAGTGTATTTT. The chain carries TRBV7-9 and TRBJ2-3, with D perhaps matching TRBD1 or TRBD2 (5 bases each). V was cut by 5 bases and J by 14 bases, with 14 bases left in between. This CDR3 region has 11 residues. The germline gives CDR1 SEHNR, CDR2 FQNEAQ (reference sequence).